The text below deals with one TCR beta chain. The CDR3 is made up of 16 amino acids. CDR1 is SGHDT, CDR2 YYEEEE, per germline. V gave up 0 bases and J gave up 2 bases; unmatched junction bases: 5. Cohort assignment relied on participant-reported clinical history. Each recovered donor of Cohort 3 presented with two negative PCRs, clearance, or symptom resolution. This specimen comes from a study of blood T cell repertoires in COVID-19. Per the study methods: Counts of nucleated cells, estimated from reference gene primer amplification, were obtained. The table came from immunoSEQ multiplex PCR; TCRdb's copy has only in-frame clones and leaves some out. V and J calls plus clone size are reproduced from that table; the DNA served to infer D and trimming. The sample has 450,000 or so clones; about 90% are singletons.

The sample comprised PBMCs or T cells enriched from blood (not recorded which). The chain recombines TRBV5-6 with TRBJ2-3; TRBD2 matches at 8 bases. The receptor's source is a man aged 18 to 30 who had recovered from COVID-19. CDR3 nucleotide sequence: TGTGCCAGCAGCTTGGCCTTTAGCGGGGCCACAGATACGCAGTATTTT. It encodes CASSLAFSGATDTQYF.